The clone carrying this TCR beta chain was seen at least ten times. Its target is unknown. Samples came from axillary lymph nodes draining the breast cancer. The data were taken from a study of breast tumors, draining lymph nodes, adjacent tissues. Study findings and constraints: Compared with basal-like, luminal-like tumors shared significantly more repertoire with nontumor tissue. Data only fit, rather than demonstrated, lymph node origin of most tumor T cells.

TCRdb re-derived calls from the multiplex PCR reads in MiXCR, one entry per CDR3 protein. Of about 270,000 distinct CDR3 sequences listed, around 30% are singletons. This CDR3 spans 13 amino acids. V lost 1 base, J lost 14 bases, and 9 bases stayed unmatched. Germline V gives CDR1 DFQATT, CDR2 SNEGSKA (reference sequence). Source material: axillary lymph node tissue. The clonotype comes from a female donor with breast cancer. Some clones in this sample may be carry-over from other donors' samples. The chain couples TRBV20-1 to TRBJ2-2; 8 nucleotides agree with TRBD2. The CDR3: CSARGSGRGSLFF. The CDR3 bases are TGCAGTGCTAGAGGAAGCGGGAGAGGGTCCCTGTTTTTT.